This record looks at one T cell receptor beta chain sequence and its context. Other nucleotide sequences from this sample produce the same CDR3. Trimming left V 3 bases short and J 6 bases short, with 9 bases between. Germline CDR1 is SGHRS and CDR2 is YFSETQ. The CDR3 is 13 residues long. Both subsets, CD45RA+ naive and CD45RA-negative memory, were split from the CD4+ cells. This record comes from a study of shared clonotypes between healthy human individuals. Study at large: Ranging from 18 to 49 in age, donors were two women and a few men.

The method was immunoSEQ multiplex PCR; TCRdb's version includes in-frame clones alone and lacks a portion of them. The data contain 2 million to 2.5 million clones, over 85% of them singletons. The V call is TRBV5-1, the J call TRBJ2-2, with TRBD2 as a possible D gene (5 bases). Sequencing was done on a sample of naive CD4+ T cells from PBMCs. The subset is: CD45RA+ positively selected. The TCR originated in a man aged 18 to 35 in good health. Some clones in this sample may be carry-over from other donors' samples. This CDR3 is CASSSRVAGELFF. In nucleotides, the CDR3 is TGCGCCAGCAGCTCGAGGGTTGCCGGGGAGCTGTTTTTT.